Shown below are 7 T cell receptor beta chains from a single sample sequenced in a study of regulatory T cells in long-lasting Graves disease (dated by TCRdb to the early 2020s). The library was prepared using multiplex PCR. The run used an Illumina HiSeq 4000. To build TCR beta libraries, CDR3 regions were amplified by Arm-PCR using iRepertoire HTBI primers. Using fastp at Q25 and MiXCR, TCRdb reprocessed the public reads and kept productive beta chains. Each record represents a unique CDR3 protein, reported with the most common genes and DNA among its rows. The sample profile shows hundreds of thousands of distinct CDR3 sequences; 18% of them were found once. The ten largest account for around 36% of the sample. In light of the paper, this sample's time point label describes: newly diagnosed GD, antithyroid drugs for less than 3 months. RNA was extracted from PBMCs in TRIzol for both TCR sequencing and RNA sequencing.

This sample comprised peripheral blood mononuclear cells (PBMCs), obtained at new diagnosis, from a patient treated with antithyroid drugs. Receptors were obtained from a female donor with Graves disease.

V is TRBV6-2 or TRBV6-3 and J is TRBJ2-1; no definite D call. This CDR3 comprises 13 residues. Germline CDR1 is MNHEY and CDR2 is SVGEGT. The V end lost 5 bases, the J end lost 4 bases, and 9 bases lay between the germline ends. CDR3 bases: TGTGCCAGCAGTGTTTACAAATACAATGAGCAGTTCTTC. Its translation is CASSVYKYNEQFF.

Many counts were recorded for this clonotype. V usage is TRBV10-3 and J usage is TRBJ1-1; 8 bases align to TRBD1. The CDR3 is made up of 13 amino acids. The junction had 5 bases not matched to a gene; V was cut back by 5 bases and J by 6 bases. Germline V gene data show CDR1 as ENHRY and CDR2 as SYGVKD. In DNA form, the CDR3 reads TGTGCCATCAGTACGACAGGGGAGGCTGAAGCTTTCTTT. This translates into CAISTTGEAEAFF.

At least ten counts were recorded for this clonotype. The rearrangement links TRBV5-1 to TRBJ2-1; 8 bases map to TRBD2. The CDR3 length is 17 residues. With V trimmed by 2 bases and J by 3 bases, 10 bases remained unmatched. Per germline, CDR1 SGHRS and CDR2 YFSETQ. CDR3 residues: CASSLSKSGSGYNEQFF. Written as DNA, the CDR3 is TGCGCCAGCAGCTTAAGCAAAAGCGGGAGCGGCTACAATGAGCAGTTCTTC.

There are many counts of this clonotype. The rearrangement uses TRBV7-9 and TRBJ1-6, with D possibly being TRBD1 (6 bases). Germline V gene data show CDR1 as SEHNR and CDR2 as FQNEAQ (reference sequence). There are 16 residues in the CDR3. V was cut by 4 bases and J by 5 bases, with 15 bases left in between. The CDR3 spells CASSSPGQSDNSPLHF. Here the CDR3 DNA reads TGTGCCAGCAGCTCGCCCGGACAGAGTGATAATTCACCCCTCCACTTT.

This clonotype was counted ten times or more. The chain joins TRBV3-1 to TRBJ2-1, with 11 bases fitting TRBD1. CDR1 and CDR2 from the germline V gene are LGHDT and YNNKEL (reference sequence). The CDR3 has 13 residues. J gave up 10 bases and V 9 bases, and 8 bases lay outside the gene matches. The CDR3 bases are TGTGCCAGTGGGACAGGGGGACCTGGCGAGCAGTTCTTC. Encoded protein: CASGTGGPGEQFF.

The rearrangement links TRBV2 to TRBJ2-7; no clear D gene. Germline V gene data show CDR1 as SNHLY and CDR2 as FYNNEI. This CDR3 comprises 12 residues. V was cut by 8 bases and J by 1 base, with 9 bases left in between. This CDR3 is CASSKRSYEQYF. In nucleotides, the CDR3 is TGTGCCAGCTCGAAAAGATCCTACGAGCAGTACTTC.

This clonotype was counted at least ten times. The chain combines TRBV27 with TRBJ1-1; 7 positions agree with TRBD1. There are 15 residues in the CDR3. Germline V CDR1 and CDR2: MNHEY, SMNVEV (reference sequence). V was clipped by 3 bases and J by 1 base; unmatched bases: 5. The CDR3 spells CASSFMGTANTEAFF. The DNA of the CDR3 is TGTGCCAGCAGTTTTATGGGGACAGCGAACACTGAAGCTTTCTTT.